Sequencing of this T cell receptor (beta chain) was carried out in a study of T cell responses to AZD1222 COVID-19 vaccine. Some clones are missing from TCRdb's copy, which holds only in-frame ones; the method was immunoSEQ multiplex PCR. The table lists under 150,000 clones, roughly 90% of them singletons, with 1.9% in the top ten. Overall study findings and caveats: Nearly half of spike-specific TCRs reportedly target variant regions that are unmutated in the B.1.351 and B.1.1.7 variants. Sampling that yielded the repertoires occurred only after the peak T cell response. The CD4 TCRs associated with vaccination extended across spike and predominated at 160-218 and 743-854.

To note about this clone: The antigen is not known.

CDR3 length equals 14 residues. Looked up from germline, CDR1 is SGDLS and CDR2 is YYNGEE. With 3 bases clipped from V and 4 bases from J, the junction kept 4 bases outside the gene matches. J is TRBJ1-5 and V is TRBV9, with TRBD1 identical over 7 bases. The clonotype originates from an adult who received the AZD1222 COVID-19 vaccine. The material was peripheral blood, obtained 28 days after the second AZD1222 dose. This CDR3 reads CASSETGVNQPQHF. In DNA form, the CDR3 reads TGTGCCAGCAGCGAAACAGGGGTGAATCAGCCCCAGCATTTT.